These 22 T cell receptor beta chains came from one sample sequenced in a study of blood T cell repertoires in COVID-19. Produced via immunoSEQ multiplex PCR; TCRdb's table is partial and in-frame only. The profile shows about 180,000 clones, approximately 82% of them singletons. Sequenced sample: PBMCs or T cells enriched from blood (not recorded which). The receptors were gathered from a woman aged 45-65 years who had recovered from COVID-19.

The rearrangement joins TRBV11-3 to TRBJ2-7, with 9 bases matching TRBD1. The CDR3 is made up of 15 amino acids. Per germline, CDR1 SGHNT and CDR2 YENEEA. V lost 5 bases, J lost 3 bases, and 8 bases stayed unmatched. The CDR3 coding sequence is TGTGCCAGCAGCGTCGGGACAGGGTCTTACTACGAGCAGTACTTC. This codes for CASSVGTGSYYEQYF.

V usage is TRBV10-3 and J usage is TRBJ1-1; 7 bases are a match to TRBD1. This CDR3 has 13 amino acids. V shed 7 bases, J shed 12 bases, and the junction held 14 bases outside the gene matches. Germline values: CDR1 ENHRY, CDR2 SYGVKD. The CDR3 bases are TGTGCCATCACCCCGAATGACAGGGAAATGTCTTTCTTT. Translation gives CAITPNDREMSFF.

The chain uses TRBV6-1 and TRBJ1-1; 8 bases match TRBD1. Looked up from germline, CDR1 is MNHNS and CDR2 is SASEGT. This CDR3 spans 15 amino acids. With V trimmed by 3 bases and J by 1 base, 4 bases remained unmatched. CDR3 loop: CASSDGQGSNTEAFF. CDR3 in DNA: TGTGCCAGCAGTGACGGACAGGGATCGAACACTGAAGCTTTCTTT.

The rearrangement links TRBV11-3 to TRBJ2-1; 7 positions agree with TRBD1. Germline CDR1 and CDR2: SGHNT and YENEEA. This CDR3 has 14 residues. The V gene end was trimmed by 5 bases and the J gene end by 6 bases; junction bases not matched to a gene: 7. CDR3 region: CASSLLDRPNEQFF. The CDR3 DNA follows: TGTGCCAGCAGCCTATTGGACAGGCCCAATGAGCAGTTCTTC.

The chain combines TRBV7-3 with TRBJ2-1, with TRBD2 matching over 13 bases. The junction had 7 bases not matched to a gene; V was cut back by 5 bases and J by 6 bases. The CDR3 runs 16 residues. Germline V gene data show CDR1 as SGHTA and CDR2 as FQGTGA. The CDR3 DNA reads TGTGCCAGCAGCGCGGGACTAGCGGGGCCCCCCAATGAGCAGTTCTTC. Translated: CASSAGLAGPPNEQFF.

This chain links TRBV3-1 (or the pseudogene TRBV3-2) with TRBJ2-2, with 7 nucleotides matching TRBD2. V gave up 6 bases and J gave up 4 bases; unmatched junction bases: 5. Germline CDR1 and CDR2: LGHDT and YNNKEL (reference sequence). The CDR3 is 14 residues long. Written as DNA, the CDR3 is TGTGCCAGCAGTCTAGCGGTTTCCACCGGGGAGCTGTTTTTT. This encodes CASSLAVSTGELFF.

The CDR3 is CASSPSGLAKNIQYF. The CDR3 DNA sequence: TGTGCCAGCAGTCCTAGCGGCTTAGCCAAAAACATTCAGTACTTC. V gene TRBV7-2 combines with J gene TRBJ2-4, with 7 bases matching TRBD2. The V gene end was trimmed by 6 bases and the J gene end by 0 bases; junction bases not matched to a gene: 5. The CDR3 covers 15 residues. The germline V gene encodes CDR1 SGHTA and CDR2 FQGNSA.

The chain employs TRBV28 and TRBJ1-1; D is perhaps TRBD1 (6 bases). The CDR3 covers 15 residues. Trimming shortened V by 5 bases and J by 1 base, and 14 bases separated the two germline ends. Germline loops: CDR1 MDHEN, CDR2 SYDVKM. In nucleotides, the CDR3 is TGTGCCAGCAGTCCTGTTGGACAGAGGAACACTGAAGCTTTCTTT. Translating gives CASSPVGQRNTEAFF.

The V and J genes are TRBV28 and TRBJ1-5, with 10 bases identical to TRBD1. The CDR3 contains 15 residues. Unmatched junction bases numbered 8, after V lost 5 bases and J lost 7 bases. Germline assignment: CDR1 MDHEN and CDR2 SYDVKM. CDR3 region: CASSLPTGGRQPQHF. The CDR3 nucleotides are TGTGCCAGCAGTCTCCCGACAGGGGGCAGGCAGCCCCAGCATTTT.

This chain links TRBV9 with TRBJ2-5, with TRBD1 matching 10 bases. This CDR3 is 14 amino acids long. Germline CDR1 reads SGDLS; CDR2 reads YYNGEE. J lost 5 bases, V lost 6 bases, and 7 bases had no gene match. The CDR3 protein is CASTRDRGYETQYF. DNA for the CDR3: TGTGCCAGCACCCGGGACAGGGGTTACGAGACCCAGTACTTC.

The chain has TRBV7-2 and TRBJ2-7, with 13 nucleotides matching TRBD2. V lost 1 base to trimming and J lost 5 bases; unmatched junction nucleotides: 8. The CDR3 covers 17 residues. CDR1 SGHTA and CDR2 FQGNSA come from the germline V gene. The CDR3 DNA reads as TGTGCCAGCAGCTTAGGCTTCACTAGCGGGAGGGTCGACGAGCAGTACTTC. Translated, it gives CASSLGFTSGRVDEQYF.

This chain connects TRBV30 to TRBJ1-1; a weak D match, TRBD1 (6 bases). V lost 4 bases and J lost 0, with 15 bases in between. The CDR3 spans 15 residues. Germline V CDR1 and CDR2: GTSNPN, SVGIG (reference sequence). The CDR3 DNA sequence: TGTGCCTGGAAATGGGGGGGCGCCCTGAACACTGAAGCTTTCTTT. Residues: CAWKWGGALNTEAFF.

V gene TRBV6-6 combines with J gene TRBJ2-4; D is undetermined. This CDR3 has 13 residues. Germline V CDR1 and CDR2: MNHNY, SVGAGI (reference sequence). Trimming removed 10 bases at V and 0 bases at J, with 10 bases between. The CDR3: CATQGVAKNIQYF. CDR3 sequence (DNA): TGTGCCACGCAAGGAGTAGCCAAAAACATTCAGTACTTC.

The CDR3 bases are TGTGCCTGGAGTGGGCAGGCCAATCAGCCCCAGCATTTT. Protein product: CAWSGQANQPQHF. The genes are TRBV30 and TRBJ1-5; no definite D call. CDR1 is GTSNPN, CDR2 SVGIG, per germline (reference sequence). The V end lost 1 base, the J end lost 3 bases, and 7 bases lay between the germline ends. The CDR3 totals 13 residues.

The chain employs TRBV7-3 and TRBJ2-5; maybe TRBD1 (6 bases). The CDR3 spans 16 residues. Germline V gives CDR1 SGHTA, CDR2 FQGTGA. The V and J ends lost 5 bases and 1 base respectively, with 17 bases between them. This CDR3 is CASSPRGSTAQETQYF. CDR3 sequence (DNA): TGTGCCAGCAGCCCGAGGGGGAGCACAGCCCAAGAGACCCAGTACTTC. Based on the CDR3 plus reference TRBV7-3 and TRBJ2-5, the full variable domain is GAGVSQTPSNKVTEKGKYVELRCDPISGHTALYWYRQSLGQGPEFLIYFQGTGAADDSGLPNDRFFAVRPEGSVSTLKIQRTERGDSAVYLCASSPRGSTAQETQYFGPGTRLLVL.

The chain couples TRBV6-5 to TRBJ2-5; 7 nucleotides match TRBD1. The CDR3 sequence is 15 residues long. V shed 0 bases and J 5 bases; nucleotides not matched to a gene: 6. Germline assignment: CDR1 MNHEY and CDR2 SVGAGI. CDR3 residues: CASSYSGGAGETQYF. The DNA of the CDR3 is TGTGCCAGCAGTTACTCAGGGGGCGCCGGGGAGACCCAGTACTTC.

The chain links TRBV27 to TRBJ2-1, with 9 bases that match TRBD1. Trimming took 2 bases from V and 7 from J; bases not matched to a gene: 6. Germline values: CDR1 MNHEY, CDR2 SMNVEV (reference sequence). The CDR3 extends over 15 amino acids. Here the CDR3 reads CASSLRDRVGNEQFF. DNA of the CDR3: TGTGCCAGCAGTTTACGGGACAGGGTAGGGAATGAGCAGTTCTTC.

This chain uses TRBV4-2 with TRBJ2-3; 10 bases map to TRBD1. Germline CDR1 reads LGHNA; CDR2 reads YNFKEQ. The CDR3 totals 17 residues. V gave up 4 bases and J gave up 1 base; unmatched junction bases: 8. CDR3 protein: CASSPQVGTGGTDTQYF. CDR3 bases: TGTGCCAGCAGCCCCCAAGTCGGGACAGGGGGCACAGATACGCAGTATTTT.

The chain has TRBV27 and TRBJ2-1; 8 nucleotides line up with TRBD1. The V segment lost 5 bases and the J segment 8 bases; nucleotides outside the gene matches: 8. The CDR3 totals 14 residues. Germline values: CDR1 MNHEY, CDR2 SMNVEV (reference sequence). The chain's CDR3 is CASSQRTGMHEQFF. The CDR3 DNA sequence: TGTGCCAGCAGTCAACGGACAGGGATGCATGAGCAGTTCTTC.

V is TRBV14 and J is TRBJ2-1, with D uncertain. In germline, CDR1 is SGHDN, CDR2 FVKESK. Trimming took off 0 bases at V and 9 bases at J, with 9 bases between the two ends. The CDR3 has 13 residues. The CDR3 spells CASSQDRWSEQFF. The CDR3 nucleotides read TGTGCCAGCAGCCAAGATCGCTGGAGTGAGCAGTTCTTC.

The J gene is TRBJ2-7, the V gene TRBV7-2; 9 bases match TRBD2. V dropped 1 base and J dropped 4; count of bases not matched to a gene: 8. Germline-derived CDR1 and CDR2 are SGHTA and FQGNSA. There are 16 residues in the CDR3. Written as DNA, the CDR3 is TGTGCCAGCAGCTTAGGGGGTAGCGGGAGCGGGTACGAGCAGTACTTC. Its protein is CASSLGGSGSGYEQYF. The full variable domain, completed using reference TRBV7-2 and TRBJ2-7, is GAGVSQSPSNKVTEKGKDVELRCDPISGHTALYWYRQSLGQGLEFLIYFQGNSAPDKSGLPSDRFSAERTGGSVSTLTIQRTQQEDSAVYLCASSLGGSGSGYEQYFGPGTRLTVT.

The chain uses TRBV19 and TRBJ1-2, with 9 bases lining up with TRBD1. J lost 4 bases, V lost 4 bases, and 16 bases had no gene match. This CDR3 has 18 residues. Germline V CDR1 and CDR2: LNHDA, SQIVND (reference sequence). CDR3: CASSTLPGQGGEAYGYTF. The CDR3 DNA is TGTGCCAGTAGTACGCTCCCGGGACAGGGCGGTGAGGCCTATGGCTACACCTTC.